This is a list of T cell receptor beta chains from one sample in a study of cytomegalovirus exposure and HLA in healthy donors. Using immunoSEQ multiplex PCR, the repertoire was profiled, and TCRdb retains in-frame clones only, with some absent. Of under 200,000 clones listed, roughly 80% are singletons. Input material: PBMCs. The receptors were sampled from a woman aged 50 to 65 in good health and CMV-seropositive. Both conserved end residues are part of each CDR3. The D gene is left open where the match is weak. Clone size is given for some rows only: seen once, a few or many times, or a class if the clone is expanded.

CDR3,DNA,D,V,size,J
CASSPPASFQPQHF,TGCGCCAGCAGTCCTCCAGCGTCCTTTCAGCCCCAGCATTTT,NA,TRBV23-1,NA,TRBJ1-5
CATSRDWGGTTDTQYF,TGTGCCACCAGCAGAGATTGGGGGGGGACAACAGATACGCAGTATTTT,NA,TRBV15,few,TRBJ2-3
CASSPGTGTGNTIYF,TGTGCCAGCAGCCCTGGGACAGGGACTGGAAACACCATATATTTT,TRBD1,TRBV28,once,TRBJ1-3
CSSSLGMGERASYNEQFF,TGTTCCAGCAGCTTGGGGATGGGGGAGCGGGCGTCCTACAATGAGCAGTTCTTC,NA,TRBV7-9,NA,TRBJ2-1
CASRETSGWDEQYF,TGCGCCAGCAGGGAGACTAGCGGGTGGGACGAGCAGTACTTC,TRBD2,TRBV5-1,NA,TRBJ2-7
CASSSTFGTGNNEQFF,TGCGCCAGCAGCTCGACATTCGGGACAGGGAACAATGAGCAGTTCTTC,TRBD1,TRBV5-1,few,TRBJ2-1
CSSNLGSYEQYF,TGTTCCAGTAATCTAGGATCGTACGAGCAGTACTTC,NA,TRBV7-9,NA,TRBJ2-7
CASSADRGPYEQYF,TGTGCCAGCTCAGCCGACAGGGGGCCCTACGAGCAGTACTTC,TRBD1,TRBV18,NA,TRBJ2-7
CASRSAGGFYGYTF,TGTGCCAGCAGATCGGCAGGGGGGTTCTATGGCTACACCTTC,TRBD1,TRBV6-5,few,TRBJ1-2
CARLQGARTTNEKLFF,TGTGCCAGATTACAGGGGGCTAGGACAACTAATGAAAAACTGTTTTTT,TRBD1,TRBV19,NA,TRBJ1-4
CASSLLPGLAGVTSYEQYF,TGCGCCAGCAGCTTATTACCGGGACTAGCGGGGGTTACCTCCTACGAGCAGTACTTC,TRBD2,TRBV5-1,once,TRBJ2-7
CADSSGTGDLKQFF,TGTGCCGACTCCTCCGGGACAGGGGATCTGAAGCAGTTCTTC,TRBD1,TRBV2,NA,TRBJ2-1
CASRGTGGINEQFF,TGCGCCAGCAGAGGGACAGGGGGCATAAATGAGCAGTTCTTC,TRBD1,TRBV10-2,NA,TRBJ2-1
CASSRDGRGSNQPQHF,TGTGCCAGCAGCCGAGACGGGAGGGGAAGCAATCAGCCCCAGCATTTT,NA,TRBV4-2,NA,TRBJ1-5
CASSHSGTGSGQYF,TGTGCCAGCAGCCACTCCGGGACAGGGTCAGGGCAGTACTTC,TRBD1,TRBV16,NA,TRBJ2-7
CASSLVTTAYTEAFF,TGTGCCAGCAGCTTGGTGACGACAGCCTACACTGAAGCTTTCTTT,NA,TRBV5-6,few,TRBJ1-1
CAISESVSGLYNEQFF,TGTGCCATCAGTGAGTCTGTGTCAGGCCTCTACAATGAGCAGTTCTTC,NA,TRBV10-3,once,TRBJ2-1
CARTSGGSEQYF,TGTGCTCGGACTAGCGGGGGGTCCGAGCAGTACTTC,TRBD2,TRBV30,NA,TRBJ2-7
CASSPTSGGAWAGELFF,TGTGCCAGCAGCCCCACTAGCGGGGGGGCCTGGGCCGGGGAGCTGTTTTTT,TRBD2,TRBV2,NA,TRBJ2-2
CASSIDRVFYGYTF,TGTGCCAGCAGCATCGACAGGGTATTCTATGGCTACACCTTC,TRBD1,TRBV28,once,TRBJ1-2
CASSSLTGSGEQYF,TGTGCCAGCAGTTCCCTAACAGGGTCGGGCGAGCAGTACTTC,NA,TRBV28,NA,TRBJ2-7
CASSQDLTTAGGYTF,TGCGCCAGCAGCCAAGATCTTACGACAGCTGGAGGCTACACCTTC,NA,TRBV4-3,NA,TRBJ1-2
CASSFQGVEVTEAFF,TGCGCCAGCAGCTTTCAGGGGGTGGAGGTCACTGAAGCTTTCTTT,TRBD1,TRBV5-1,NA,TRBJ1-1
CASSPQLGSANTGELFF,TGTGCCAGCAGCCCCCAGCTGGGTAGCGCGAACACCGGGGAGCTGTTTTTT,NA,TRBV7-2,NA,TRBJ2-2
CASSYGRGGELFF,TGTGCCAGCAGTTACGGGAGGGGCGGGGAGCTGTTTTTT,TRBD2,TRBV6-5,NA,TRBJ2-2
CAIRGDKTNTGELFF,TGTGCCATCAGAGGGGACAAAACGAACACCGGGGAGCTGTTTTTT,NA,TRBV10-3,NA,TRBJ2-2
CASSPRPGTGDEQYF,TGTGCCAGCAGCCCGCGTCCCGGGACAGGGGACGAGCAGTACTTC,TRBD1,TRBV11-3,NA,TRBJ2-7
CASSLVYQGSPEAFF,TGTGCCAGCAGCTTAGTCTATCAGGGTAGTCCTGAAGCTTTCTTT,NA,TRBV7-8,once,TRBJ1-1
CASSPQGATETQYF,TGTGCCAGCTCACCACAGGGGGCGACGGAGACCCAGTACTTC,TRBD1,TRBV18,NA,TRBJ2-5
CASSQATGQGGNTEAFF,TGTGCCAGCAGCCAAGCCACTGGGCAGGGTGGAAACACTGAAGCTTTCTTT,NA,TRBV4-2,NA,TRBJ1-1
CAISESTLTGGYTF,TGTGCCATCAGTGAGTCAACCCTAACTGGTGGCTACACCTTC,NA,TRBV10-3,NA,TRBJ1-2
CASSFQTGVGDTQYF,TGTGCCAGCAGTTTCCAGACAGGGGTGGGGGATACGCAGTATTTT,TRBD1,TRBV28,NA,TRBJ2-3
CASSSTGGFNEKLFF,TGTGCCAGCAGTTCCACAGGGGGTTTTAATGAAAAACTGTTTTTT,TRBD1,TRBV2,NA,TRBJ1-4
CASSLGQGSNQPQNF,TGTGCCAGCAGCTTAGGGCAAGGGAGCAATCAGCCCCAGAATTTT,NA,TRBV11-2,NA,TRBJ1-5
CASSAVIGTPVADEQFF,TGTGCCAGCAGCGCAGTTATAGGGACTCCAGTAGCCGATGAGCAGTTCTTC,NA,TRBV9,NA,TRBJ2-1
CASSSPGQVYEQYF,TGTGCCAGCAGCTCTCCGGGACAGGTCTACGAGCAGTACTTC,TRBD1,TRBV7-9,NA,TRBJ2-7
CSVLTSRETQYF,TGCAGCGTTCTGACTAGCCGGGAGACCCAGTACTTC,TRBD2,TRBV29-1,NA,TRBJ2-5
CAIRGQGAMNTEAFF,TGTGCCATCAGAGGACAGGGGGCCATGAACACTGAAGCTTTCTTT,TRBD1,TRBV10-3,NA,TRBJ1-1
CASGPGGLAREQYF,TGTGCCAGCGGCCCCGGGGGGTTAGCCCGCGAGCAGTACTTC,TRBD2,TRBV7-9,NA,TRBJ2-7
CASSLSSGGNTEAFF,TGTGCCAGCAGCTTATCCTCAGGGGGTAACACTGAAGCTTTCTTT,TRBD1,TRBV7-9,NA,TRBJ1-1
CASSSGQGLNYGYTF,TGTGCCAGCAGTTCCGGACAGGGCCTTAACTATGGCTACACCTTC,TRBD1,TRBV28,NA,TRBJ1-2
CASSLGQGSSPLHF,TGCGCCAGCAGCCTGGGACAGGGTAGCTCACCCCTCCACTTT,TRBD1,TRBV5-1,once,TRBJ1-6
CAWSPLSGGRNEQFF,TGTGCCTGGAGCCCCTTGAGCGGGGGAAGAAATGAGCAGTTCTTC,TRBD2,TRBV30,once,TRBJ2-1